Following are 10 T cell receptor beta chains from one sample sequenced in a study of blood T cell repertoires in COVID-19. The method was immunoSEQ multiplex PCR; TCRdb's version includes in-frame clones alone and lacks a portion of them. Of some 130,000 clones listed, roughly 69% were seen once; the top ten hold approximately 2%. The sequencing sample was made of peripheral blood. All receptors derive from a woman in her seventies with acute or convalescent COVID-19.

The chain combines TRBV20-1 with TRBJ2-1, with D perhaps matching TRBD2 (5 bases). Germline V CDR1 and CDR2: DFQATT, SNEGSKA (reference sequence). This CDR3 is built from 11 residues. Trimming left V 3 bases short and J 8 bases short, with 8 bases between. CDR3: CSASPGYEQFF. The CDR3 nucleotides are TGCAGTGCTAGTCCGGGGTATGAGCAGTTCTTC.

This chain connects TRBV5-1 to TRBJ2-5; 7 bases are shared with TRBD1. Trimming at V came to 4 bases and at J to 13 bases, leaving 7 bases not matched to a gene. CDR3 length: 11 residues. Germline loops: CDR1 SGHRS, CDR2 YFSETQ. The DNA for the CDR3 is TGCGCCAGCAGCGACGCGACAGGGACGTACTTC. It encodes CASSDATGTYF.

This clone showed up just a few times. The chain is built from TRBV6-5 and TRBJ2-1; D remains unclear. Per germline, CDR1 MNHEY and CDR2 SVGAGI. Trimming shortened V by 2 bases and J by 9 bases, and 5 bases separated the two germline ends. This CDR3 has 11 residues. The CDR3 protein is CASSYGSEQFF. CDR3 bases: TGTGCCAGCAGTTACGGTAGTGAGCAGTTCTTC.

This clone was detected a few times. This chain links TRBV29-1 with TRBJ1-1, with 8 nucleotides matching TRBD1. From germline, CDR1 is SQVTM and CDR2 ANQGSEA. CDR3 length: 15 residues. Trimming cost V 6 bases and J 0 bases; bases outside gene matches: 9. The CDR3 spells CSVATRQGMNTEAFF. The DNA of the CDR3 is TGCAGCGTGGCAACTAGACAGGGGATGAACACTGAAGCTTTCTTT.

This chain links TRBV4-1 with TRBJ1-6; 7 bases match TRBD1. J was trimmed by 7 bases and V by 6 bases; bases with no gene match: 12. The CDR3 consists of 16 residues. From germline, CDR1 is MGHRA and CDR2 YSYEKL. The CDR3 loop is CASRVLEGADNSPLHF. The CDR3 DNA reads TGCGCCAGCAGGGTACTAGAGGGGGCGGACAATTCACCCCTCCACTTT.

V gene TRBV30 combines with J gene TRBJ1-4; tentative D call: TRBD1 (6 bases). Trimming took 4 bases from V and 5 from J, leaving 8 bases between them. Germline V CDR1 and CDR2: GTSNPN, SVGIG (reference sequence). This CDR3 is built from 12 residues. The CDR3 sequence: CAWNRENEKLFF. The DNA for the CDR3 is TGTGCCTGGAACAGGGAGAATGAAAAACTGTTTTTT.

This clone has only a few counts. The V gene is TRBV6-6, the J gene TRBJ2-3; D is possibly TRBD2 (6 bases). This CDR3 has 15 amino acids. Germline-derived CDR1 and CDR2 are MNHNY and SVGAGI (reference sequence). Trimming left V 8 bases short and J 1 base short, with 16 bases between. CDR3 bases: TGTGCCAGCGGGACTGGGACCGAACGCACAGATACGCAGTATTTT. This encodes CASGTGTERTDTQYF.

This chain links TRBV27 with TRBJ2-4, with 8 bases fitting TRBD1. The CDR3 spans 12 residues. V dropped 5 bases and J dropped 9; count of bases not matched to a gene: 3. CDR1 MNHEY and CDR2 SMNVEV come from the germline V gene (reference sequence). The CDR3 reads CASSAGGGIQYF. CDR3 bases: TGTGCCAGCAGTGCAGGGGGCGGCATTCAGTACTTC.

The chain carries TRBV3-1 (or the pseudogene TRBV3-2) and TRBJ2-5; 9 bases are a match to TRBD1. V was pared by 0 bases and J by 5 bases, with 4 bases of the junction left unmatched. Germline assignment: CDR1 LGHDT and CDR2 YNNKEL (reference sequence). The CDR3 spans 15 residues. The CDR3 DNA reads as TGTGCCAGCAGCCAAGAGGGGACAGGGAAGGAGACCCAGTACTTC. Its protein is CASSQEGTGKETQYF.

V is TRBV29-1 and J is TRBJ1-2; no clear D gene. V dropped 2 bases and J dropped 6 bases, with 7 bases sitting between them. The germline V gene encodes CDR1 SQVTM and CDR2 ANQGSEA. CDR3 length equals 11 residues. The CDR3: CSVEIRDGYTF. In DNA form, the CDR3 reads TGCAGCGTTGAAATACGGGATGGCTACACCTTC.